This T cell receptor (beta chain) came from a study of T-cell memory formation after mild COVID-19. In the study overall: TCR clusters largely stayed donor specific. General study points: Shrinking CD4+ clones were chiefly CM and EM; CD8+ ones were chiefly EMRA. Balance between CD4 and CD8 was seen in clones contracting day 15 to 85, and a CD4+ lean was seen in later expanders.

In TCRdb, the 5' RACE reads were re-called with MiXCR into one record per CDR3 protein. The table lists around 260,000 distinct CDR3 sequences, 15% to 20% of them singletons. This clonotype has more than one count but fewer than ten. Its matching antigen is unknown. The receptor was derived from a man aged 18 to 29 who had mild COVID-19 (a few samples of this study predate the infection). Cell type and time point are not known. Source material: PBMCs or a T cell subset sorted from them (not recorded which).

This CDR3 reads CASSKGQGSGNEQFF. CDR3 sequence (DNA): TGTGCCAGCAGCAAGGGACAGGGAAGTGGCAATGAGCAGTTCTTC. This sequence joins TRBV9 and TRBJ2-1, with TRBD1 matching over 9 bases. Germline assignment: CDR1 SGDLS and CDR2 YYNGEE. V trimming: 4 bases; J trimming: 6 bases; junction bases outside the gene matches: 8. This CDR3 is built from 15 residues.